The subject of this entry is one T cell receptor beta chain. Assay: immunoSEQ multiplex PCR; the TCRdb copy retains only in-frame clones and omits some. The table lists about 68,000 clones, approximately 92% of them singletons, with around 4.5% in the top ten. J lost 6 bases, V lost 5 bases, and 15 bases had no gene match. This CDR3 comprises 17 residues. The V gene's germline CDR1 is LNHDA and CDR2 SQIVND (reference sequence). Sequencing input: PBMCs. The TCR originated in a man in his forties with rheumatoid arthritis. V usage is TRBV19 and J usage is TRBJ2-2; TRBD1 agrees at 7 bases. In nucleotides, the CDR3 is TGTGCCAGTAGTGAGACAGGGTTTAATGCTATAGCCGGGGAGCTGTTTTTT. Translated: CASSETGFNAIAGELFF.